This T cell receptor beta chain comes out of a study of T cells in Graves' hyperthyroidism and ophthalmopathy. Study conclusions and caveats: Researchers found most expanded thyroid clonotypes above 0.001 in blood as well.

Germline V lookup: CDR1 DFQATT, CDR2 SNEGSKA (reference sequence). The CDR3 has 13 amino acids. With V trimmed by 3 bases and J by 3 bases, 3 bases remained unmatched. This clonotype appeared many times. What it binds is not known. Amplification targeted TCR beta CDR3 regions from RNA transcripts. The HTBI set primed first-round TCR CDR3 RT-PCR. TCRdb used MiXCR to reprocess the multiplex PCR reads, holding one entry per CDR3 protein. The sample lists hundreds of thousands of distinct CDR3 sequences; roughly 15% were seen once. Enrolled ophthalmopathy patients presented with a Clinical Activity Score of at least 3, a NOSPECS grade of at least 4, and disease duration under 3 months. Diagnoses were made from clinical symptoms, serum measures (thyroxine and TRAb), thyroid ultrasound and orbital computed tomography.

The gene calls are TRBV20-1 and TRBJ2-5; TRBD2 matches 8 bases. Sequencing input: blood. The origin of this receptor is a woman in her forties or fifties with Graves' ophthalmopathy. The CDR3 protein is CSARVAGKETQYF. The CDR3 region has the DNA TGCAGTGCTAGGGTAGCGGGAAAAGAGACCCAGTACTTC.